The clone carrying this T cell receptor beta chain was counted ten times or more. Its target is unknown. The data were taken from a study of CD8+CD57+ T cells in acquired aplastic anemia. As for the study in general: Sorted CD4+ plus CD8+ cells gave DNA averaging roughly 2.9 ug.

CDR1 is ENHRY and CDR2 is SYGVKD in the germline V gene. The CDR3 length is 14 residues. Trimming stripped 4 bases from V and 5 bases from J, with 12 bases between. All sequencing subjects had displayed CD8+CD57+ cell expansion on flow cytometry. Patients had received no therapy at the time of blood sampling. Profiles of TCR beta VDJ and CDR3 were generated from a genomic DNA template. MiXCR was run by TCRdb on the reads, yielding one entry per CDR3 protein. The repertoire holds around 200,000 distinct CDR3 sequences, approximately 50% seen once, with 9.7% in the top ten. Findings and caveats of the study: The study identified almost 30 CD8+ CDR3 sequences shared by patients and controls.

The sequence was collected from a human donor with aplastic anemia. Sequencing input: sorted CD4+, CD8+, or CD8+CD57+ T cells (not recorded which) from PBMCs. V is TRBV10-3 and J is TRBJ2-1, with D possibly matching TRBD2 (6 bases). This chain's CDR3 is CAISGAGKNNEQFF. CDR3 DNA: TGTGCCATCAGTGGGGCGGGGAAAAACAATGAGCAGTTCTTC.